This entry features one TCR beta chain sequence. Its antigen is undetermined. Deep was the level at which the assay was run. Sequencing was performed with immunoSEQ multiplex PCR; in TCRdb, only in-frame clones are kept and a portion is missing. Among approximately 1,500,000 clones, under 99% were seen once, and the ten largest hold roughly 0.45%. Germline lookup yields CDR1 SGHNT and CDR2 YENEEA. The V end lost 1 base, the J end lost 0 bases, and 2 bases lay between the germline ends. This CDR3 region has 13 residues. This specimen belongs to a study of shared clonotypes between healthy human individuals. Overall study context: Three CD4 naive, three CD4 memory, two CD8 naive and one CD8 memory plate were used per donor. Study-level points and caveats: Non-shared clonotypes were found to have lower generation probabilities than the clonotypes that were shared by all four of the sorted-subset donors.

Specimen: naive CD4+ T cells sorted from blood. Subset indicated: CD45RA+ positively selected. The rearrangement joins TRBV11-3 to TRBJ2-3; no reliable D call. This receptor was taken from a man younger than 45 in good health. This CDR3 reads CASSLVSTDTQYF. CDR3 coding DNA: TGTGCCAGCAGCTTAGTGAGCACAGATACGCAGTATTTT. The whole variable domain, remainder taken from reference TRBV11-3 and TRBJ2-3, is EAGVVQSPRYKIIEKKQPVAFWCNPISGHNTLYWYLQNLGQGPELLIRYENEEAVDDSQLPKDRFSAERLKGVDSTLKIQPAELGDSAVYLCASSLVSTDTQYFGPGTRLTVL.